The rows below give T cell receptor beta chains drawn from one sample of a study of T cells in localized non-small cell lung cancer. Sequencing was performed with immunoSEQ multiplex PCR; in TCRdb, only in-frame clones are kept and a portion is missing. The sample records under 1,200 clones, about 35% being singletons. The sequences come from normal lung tissue next to the tumor, collected before any cancer treatment. The source is a male donor aged 60 or over with stage I lung adenocarcinoma. Each CDR3 is given with its conserved first and last residue. A D gene is named only where the DNA matches it firmly. Rows may omit the clone size; those that give it use once, few, many or a size class.

TRBJ1-1	few	.	TRBV6-8	TGTGCCAGCAGTTACTTTACAGGGAACACTGAAGCTTTCTTT	CASSYFTGNTEAFF
TRBJ2-6	few	.	TRBV6-8	TGTGCCAGCAGTTACTTCTATGACAGGTCTGGGGCCAACGTCCTGACTTTC	CASSYFYDRSGANVLTF
TRBJ1-2	.	.	TRBV18	TGTGCCAGCTCACCACCTGACGGATATGGCTACACCTTC	CASSPPDGYGYTF